The 25 T cell receptor beta chains listed next were all sequenced from one sample in a study of response to subunit inactivated influenza vaccine. A single record per CDR3 protein comes from TCRdb applying MiXCR to the RT-PCR reads. The repertoire holds 450,000 to 600,000 distinct CDR3 sequences, with 16% as singletons. The starting material was CD4+ T cells sorted from PBMCs, obtained less than 30 months after vaccination. The receptors were sampled from a man between 45 and 75 years old who received an inactivated influenza vaccine.

This clonotype was seen at least ten times. The chain uses TRBV20-1 and TRBJ2-1; 8 nucleotides align to TRBD2. V shed 3 bases and J 4 bases; nucleotides not matched to a gene: 5. In germline, CDR1 is DFQATT, CDR2 SNEGSKA (reference sequence). The CDR3 sequence is 14 residues long. The CDR3 DNA follows: TGCAGTGCTAGCCCGACTAGCGCTTACAATGAGCAGTTCTTC. This gives the protein CSASPTSAYNEQFF.

This chain connects TRBV4-3 to TRBJ2-6; possible D gene TRBD1, 6 bases. The V gene's germline CDR1 is LGHNA and CDR2 YSLEER. Trimming took off 4 bases at V and 4 bases at J, with 17 bases between the two ends. This CDR3 has 17 amino acids. CDR3 in DNA: TGCGCCAGCAGCCTCCAGGACAGCCATCCAGGGGCCAACGTCCTGACTTTC. It translates to CASSLQDSHPGANVLTF.

The chain employs TRBV4-3 and TRBJ1-1, with 10 bases identical to TRBD1. Germline V gene lookup returns CDR1 LGHNA and CDR2 YSLEER. The V segment lost 3 bases and the J segment 7 bases; nucleotides outside the gene matches: 8. This CDR3 comprises 15 residues. The CDR3 bases are TGCGCCAGCAGCCACGCAAGGGGGACAGGGGTTGAAGCTTTCTTT. This gives the protein CASSHARGTGVEAFF.

Turning to this clonotype: This sequence may be a read error, since a much larger clone differs from it by one base. CDR3 sequence: CARSFGQGSDTQYF. The CDR3 DNA is TGCGCCCGCAGCTTTGGACAGGGGTCAGATACGCAGTATTTT. The chain has TRBV5-1 and TRBJ2-3, with TRBD1 identical over 9 bases. Germline CDR1 reads SGHRS; CDR2 reads YFSETQ. The CDR3 is made up of 14 amino acids.

This clonotype was seen a few times. The chain links TRBV20-1 to TRBJ2-3; weak D call: TRBD2 (5 bases). Germline V gives CDR1 DFQATT, CDR2 SNEGSKA (reference sequence). The CDR3 length is 14 residues. With 8 bases removed from V and 0 bases from J, the gap between germline ends came to 15 bases. The CDR3 DNA follows: TGCAGTCGAAGATTAGGCGGGAGCACAGATACGCAGTATTTT. Amino acid sequence: CSRRLGGSTDTQYF.

CDR3 amino acids: CASSVSGTIAGDTQYF. CDR3 DNA sequence: TGTGCCAGCAGTGTTTCGGGGACAATTGCAGGGGATACGCAGTATTTT. The rearrangement links TRBV12-3 or TRBV12-4 to TRBJ2-3; D possibly corresponds to TRBD1 (6 bases). V shed 5 bases and J shed 6 bases, with 21 bases lying between them. The CDR3 totals 16 residues.

The chain links TRBV4-2 to TRBJ2-1; 8 bases fit TRBD2. The CDR3 is made up of 15 amino acids. V trimming: 0 bases; J trimming: 7 bases; junction bases outside the gene matches: 5. CDR1 and CDR2 (germline): LGHNA, YNFKEQ. The CDR3: CASSQEEVAGNEQFF. The CDR3 nucleotides read TGTGCCAGCAGCCAAGAGGAGGTAGCGGGGAATGAGCAGTTCTTC.

The chain couples TRBV5-1 to TRBJ2-3; TRBD1 agrees at 8 bases. This CDR3 spans 15 amino acids. With 3 bases clipped from V and 1 base from J, the junction kept 4 bases outside the gene matches. Germline V lookup: CDR1 SGHRS, CDR2 YFSETQ. The CDR3 reads CASSSQGAGTDTQYF. CDR3 sequence (DNA): TGCGCCAGCAGCTCCCAGGGGGCTGGCACAGATACGCAGTATTTT.

Here the CDR3 DNA reads TGCAGTGCTAGAGATTTTTCGGGACAGGGAAGTCAGCCCCAGCATTTT. Its translation is CSARDFSGQGSQPQHF. The chain recombines TRBV20-1 with TRBJ1-5, with TRBD1 identical over 9 bases. V gave up 0 bases and J gave up 6 bases; unmatched junction bases: 9. Germline V lookup: CDR1 DFQATT, CDR2 SNEGSKA (reference sequence). The length of the CDR3 is 16 residues.

At least ten counts were recorded for this clonotype. V usage is TRBV12-3 or TRBV12-4 and J usage is TRBJ2-2, with D uncertain. The V end lost 1 base, the J end lost 1 base, and 4 bases lay between the germline ends. This CDR3 has 14 amino acids. CDR3 nucleotides: TGTGCCAGCAGTTTAGGGCAGAACACCGGGGAGCTGTTTTTT. Residues: CASSLGQNTGELFF.

This sequence joins TRBV6-2 or TRBV6-3 and TRBJ2-5, with TRBD2 as a possible D gene (5 bases). CDR1 MNHEY and CDR2 SVGEGT come from the germline V gene. The V and J ends lost 5 bases and 4 bases respectively, with 14 bases between them. This CDR3 is built from 14 residues. In DNA, the CDR3 is TGTGCCAGCAGTCTTGGACTGGTGGGAGAGACCCAGTACTTC. Translated, it gives CASSLGLVGETQYF.

The V call is TRBV14, the J call TRBJ1-4; D is undetermined. CDR3 length equals 15 residues. In germline, CDR1 is SGHDN, CDR2 FVKESK. V lost 1 base, J lost 3 bases, and 9 bases lay in between. CDR3 residues: CASSQAGVSNEKLFF. CDR3 in DNA: TGTGCCAGCAGCCAAGCTGGAGTATCTAATGAAAAACTGTTTTTT.

This clonotype showed up just a few times. This chain links TRBV9 with TRBJ2-3; D assignment may be TRBD1 or TRBD2 (6 bases each). V lost 0 bases to trimming and J lost 4 bases, with 12 bases between them. The germline V gene encodes CDR1 SGDLS and CDR2 YYNGEE. The CDR3 runs 15 residues. CDR3 residues: CASSVGGGFPDTQYF. The CDR3 DNA reads TGTGCCAGCAGCGTAGGAGGGGGGTTCCCAGATACGCAGTATTTT. Combining the CDR3 with reference TRBV9 and TRBJ2-3 gives the whole variable domain DSGVTQTPKHLITATGQRVTLRCSPRSGDLSVYWYQQSLDQGLQFLIQYYNGEERAKGNILERFSAQQFPDLHSELNLSSLELGDSALYFCASSVGGGFPDTQYFGPGTRLTVL.

The rearrangement links TRBV12-3 or TRBV12-4 to TRBJ2-7; D call uncertain. CDR3 size: 10 residues. V dropped 3 bases and J dropped 6 bases, with 3 bases sitting between them. This CDR3 is CASSLGEQYF. In DNA form, the CDR3 reads TGTGCCAGCAGTTTGGGCGAGCAGTACTTC.

This clonotype occurred a few times. The DNA for the CDR3 is TGTGCCACCAGCAGAGCCGGGAGCAGGCAAAACATTCAGTACTTC. It translates to CATSRAGSRQNIQYF. J is TRBJ2-4 and V is TRBV15; D perhaps matches TRBD2 (6 bases). Per germline, CDR1 LNHNV and CDR2 YYDKDF (reference sequence). Trimming removed 1 base at V and 5 bases at J, with 12 bases between. This CDR3 has 15 residues.

The sample holds a few counts of this clonotype. The chain uses TRBV20-1 and TRBJ2-2; tentatively, D is TRBD2 (6 bases). V shed 5 bases and J shed 7 bases, with 23 bases lying between them. The CDR3 sequence is 16 residues long. Germline CDR1 reads DFQATT; CDR2 reads SNEGSKA (reference sequence). CDR3 sequence reads: CSARRRRATLVGELFF. For the CDR3, the DNA is TGCAGTGCTCGCCGGAGGAGGGCCACCTTGGTCGGGGAGCTGTTTTTT.

This clonotype was seen a few times. The rearrangement links TRBV12-3 or TRBV12-4 to TRBJ2-1; D possibly corresponds to TRBD2 (6 bases). This CDR3 contains 16 residues. Trimming took off 3 bases at V and 2 bases at J, with 14 bases between the two ends. CDR3 nucleotide sequence: TGTGCCAGCAGTTTCGGCGGGGCACTCACCTACAATGAGCAGTTCTTC. Protein product: CASSFGGALTYNEQFF.

This chain joins TRBV7-2 and TRBJ2-3, with unresolved D. The length of the CDR3 is 13 residues. Trimming pared 6 bases from V and 5 bases from J, leaving 12 bases between. Germline CDR1 is SGHTA and CDR2 is FQGNSA. CDR3 region: CASRKAGQDTQYF. For the CDR3, the DNA is TGTGCCAGCAGAAAAGCTGGCCAAGATACGCAGTATTTT.

CDR3 sequence (DNA): TGTGCCAGCAGTTACTCCGGGACAGGGCTTTGGAACTATGGCTACACCTTC. Amino acid sequence: CASSYSGTGLWNYGYTF. V usage is TRBV6-2 or TRBV6-3 and J usage is TRBJ1-2; 9 positions match TRBD1. Trimming cost V 0 bases and J 2 bases; bases outside gene matches: 7. Germline loops: CDR1 MNHEY, CDR2 SVGEGT. This CDR3 comprises 17 residues.

The sample holds a few counts of this clonotype. The chain links TRBV5-1 to TRBJ2-2, with 9 bases fitting TRBD1. Germline lookup yields CDR1 SGHRS and CDR2 YFSETQ. CDR3 length equals 14 residues. Trimming at V came to 3 bases and at J to 5 bases, leaving 2 bases not matched to a gene. The CDR3 nucleotides are TGCGCCAGCAGCTGGGACAGGGTAACCGGGGAGCTGTTTTTT. Residues: CASSWDRVTGELFF.

This clonotype was recorded a few times. The J gene is TRBJ2-3, the V gene TRBV7-9, with TRBD2 as a possible D gene (6 bases). The germline gives CDR1 SEHNR, CDR2 FQNEAQ (reference sequence). V gave up 5 bases and J gave up 3 bases, with 9 bases separating them. The CDR3 runs to 13 residues. This CDR3 reads CASSIGGTDTQYF. CDR3 in DNA: TGTGCCAGCAGCATCGGGGGAACAGATACGCAGTATTTT.

This chain joins TRBV5-1 and TRBJ2-2, with D perhaps matching TRBD1 (5 bases). From germline, CDR1 is SGHRS and CDR2 YFSETQ. V was pared by 6 bases and J by 2 bases, with 8 bases between. The CDR3 contains 13 residues. The CDR3 sequence is CASNQGNTGELFF. For the CDR3, the DNA is TGCGCCAGCAATCAGGGAAACACCGGGGAGCTGTTTTTT.

In its sample, this clonotype was seen a few times. The V and J genes are TRBV12-3 or TRBV12-4 and TRBJ1-2; D gene unclear. V lost 6 bases and J 0 bases, leaving 20 bases between the germline ends. The CDR3 contains 17 residues. This CDR3 is CASSLHGPLSANYGYTF. DNA for the CDR3: TGTGCCAGCAGCCTACATGGCCCTCTTTCTGCTAACTATGGCTACACCTTC.

This clonotype came up a few times. In nucleotides, the CDR3 is TGTGCCAGCAGCCAAGATTGGGGGAAAACCGGGGAGCTGTTTTTT. Residues: CASSQDWGKTGELFF. The V call is TRBV14, the J call TRBJ2-2; D could derive from TRBD1 or TRBD2 (5 bases each). The CDR3 contains 15 residues. Germline CDR1 reads SGHDN; CDR2 reads FVKESK. Deletions cut 0 bases from V and 5 bases from J, with 10 bases between. Supplemented by reference TRBV14 and TRBJ2-2, the full variable domain reads EAGVTQFPSHSVIEKGQTVTLRCDPISGHDNLYWYRRVMGKEIKFLLHFVKESKQDESGMPNNRFLAERTGGTYSTLKVQPAELEDSGVYFCASSQDWGKTGELFFGEGSRLTVL.

This clonotype appeared a few times. The J gene is TRBJ1-3, the V gene TRBV5-6; D is perhaps TRBD1 (5 bases). Per the germline V gene, CDR1 is SGHDT and CDR2 is YYEEEE. The CDR3 has 15 amino acids. Deletions cut 3 bases from V and 1 base from J, with 11 bases between. The CDR3 loop is CASSWGTLSGNTIYF. The CDR3 coding sequence is TGTGCCAGCAGCTGGGGGACGTTGTCTGGAAACACCATATATTTT.